This TCR beta chain was recovered during a study of cytomegalovirus exposure and HLA in healthy donors. Study results and caveats: Presence/absence analyses treated sequencing depth as roughly uniform across donors. Apparent HLA restriction characterized most CMV-associated TCR beta chains in a later analysis. With high specificity and sensitivity, the classifier reportedly diagnosed cytomegalovirus status.

13 Jbeta primers and 60 Vbeta primers were used for the PCR. The table came from immunoSEQ multiplex PCR; TCRdb's copy has only in-frame clones and leaves some out. The data contain 200,000 to 250,000 clones, 60% to 80% of them seen just once; the ten biggest clones take up less than 2%. Unrecorded immune exposure was likely among donors, who were nominally healthy when sampled. As concerns this clone: Its antigen is still unknown.

This receptor was obtained from a woman aged 25 to 39 in good health and CMV-seronegative. Sequenced: PBMCs.

In DNA form, the CDR3 reads TGTGCCAGCGGAGCCGGGACCTACAATGAGCAGTTCTTC. Translation: CASGAGTYNEQFF. The V gene is TRBV13, the J gene TRBJ2-1; D might be TRBD2 (5 bases). The V and J ends lost 8 bases and 2 bases respectively, with 10 bases between them. The CDR3 has 13 amino acids. Germline V gene sequence: CDR1 PRHDT, CDR2 FYEKMQ (reference sequence). Together with reference TRBV13 and TRBJ2-1, the CDR3 gives the full variable domain: AAGVIQSPRHLIKEKRETATLKCYPIPRHDTVYWYQQGPGQDPQFLISFYEKMQSDKGSIPDRFSAQQFSDYHSELNMSSLELGDSALYFCASGAGTYNEQFFGPGTRLTVL.